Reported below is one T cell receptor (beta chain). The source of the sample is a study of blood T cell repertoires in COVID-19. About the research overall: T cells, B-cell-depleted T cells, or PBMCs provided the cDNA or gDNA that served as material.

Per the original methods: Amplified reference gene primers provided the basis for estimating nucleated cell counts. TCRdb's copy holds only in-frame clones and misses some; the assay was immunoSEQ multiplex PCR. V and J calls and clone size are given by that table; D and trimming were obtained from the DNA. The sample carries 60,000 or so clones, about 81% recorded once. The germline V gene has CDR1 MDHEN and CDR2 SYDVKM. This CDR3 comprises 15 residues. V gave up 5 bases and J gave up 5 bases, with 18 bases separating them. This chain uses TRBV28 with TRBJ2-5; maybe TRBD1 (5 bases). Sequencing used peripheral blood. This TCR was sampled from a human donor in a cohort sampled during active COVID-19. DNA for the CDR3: TGTGCCAGCAGTAATACGAGACAGAGATGGGAGACCCAGTACTTC. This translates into CASSNTRQRWETQYF.